This paragraph reports one T cell receptor beta chain. After removal of 6 bases from V and 3 bases from J, the junction contained 4 bases not matched to a gene. The CDR3 has 14 residues. Germline V gene data show CDR1 as LNHDA and CDR2 as SQIVND (reference sequence). This sample is drawn from a study of blood T cell repertoires in COVID-19. Produced via immunoSEQ multiplex PCR; TCRdb's table is partial and in-frame only. The repertoire holds some 200,000 clones, with roughly 88% as singletons. This chain links TRBV19 with TRBJ1-2; 10 nucleotides line up with TRBD1. The receptor comes from a woman older than 75 with acute or convalescent COVID-19. Sequences were obtained from peripheral blood. CDR3 protein: CASRRTGGDYGYTF. Written as DNA, the CDR3 is TGTGCCAGTAGGCGGACAGGGGGGGACTATGGCTACACCTTC.